This passage covers 10 T cell receptor beta chains from one sample sequenced in a study of cytomegalovirus exposure and HLA in healthy donors. PCR used 60 Vbeta primers and 13 Jbeta primers. Data came from immunoSEQ multiplex PCR; TCRdb stores just in-frame clones and leaves some out. The table lists some 170,000 clones, 75% to 80% of them singletons. The sequenced material came from PBMCs. The receptor source for this set is a female donor in good health and CMV-seronegative.

This chain connects TRBV9 to TRBJ1-4; possible D gene TRBD1, 5 bases. Germline V gene data show CDR1 as SGDLS and CDR2 as YYNGEE. V was cut by 0 bases and J by 1 base, with 16 bases left in between. This CDR3 spans 18 amino acids. The CDR3 loop reads CASSVGVETVLTNEKLFF. CDR3 DNA sequence: TGTGCCAGCAGCGTAGGGGTTGAGACAGTTTTAACTAATGAAAAACTGTTTTTT.

This chain uses TRBV19 with TRBJ1-1; 10 bases align to TRBD1. With V trimmed by 1 base and J by 5 bases, 4 bases remained unmatched. This CDR3 comprises 15 residues. Germline CDR1 LNHDA, CDR2 SQIVND (reference sequence). This CDR3 is CASSIVPGQGTEAFF. The CDR3 bases are TGTGCCAGTAGTATAGTCCCGGGACAGGGGACTGAAGCTTTCTTT. The whole variable domain, filled in from reference TRBV19 and TRBJ1-1, reads DGGITQSPKYLFRKEGQNVTLSCEQNLNHDAMYWYRQDPGQGLRLIYYSQIVNDFQKGDIAEGYSVSREKKESFPLTVTSAQKNPTAFYLCASSIVPGQGTEAFFGQGTRLTVV.

The chain uses TRBV19 and TRBJ2-2, with no clear D. Trimming removed 4 bases at V and 6 bases at J, with 6 bases between. Germline CDR1 and CDR2: LNHDA and SQIVND (reference sequence). The CDR3 loop spans 12 amino acids. The CDR3 DNA follows: TGTGCCAGTAGTAGCCTACCCGGGGAGCTGTTTTTT. Its translation: CASSSLPGELFF. Filled out from reference TRBV19 and TRBJ2-2, the complete variable domain reads DGGITQSPKYLFRKEGQNVTLSCEQNLNHDAMYWYRQDPGQGLRLIYYSQIVNDFQKGDIAEGYSVSREKKESFPLTVTSAQKNPTAFYLCASSSLPGELFFGEGSRLTVL.

The chain employs TRBV7-9 and TRBJ2-7, with 9 bases aligning to TRBD2. Germline assignment: CDR1 SEHNR and CDR2 FQNEAQ (reference sequence). J lost 5 bases, V lost 5 bases, and 4 bases had no gene match. The CDR3 covers 13 residues. CDR3 nucleotides: TGTGCCAGCAGCCGCGGGGGGGACCACGAGCAGTACTTC. It specifies CASSRGGDHEQYF.

This clone showed up just once. The chain employs TRBV6-6 and TRBJ1-2; D is possibly TRBD1 (6 bases). The germline V and J ends were trimmed by 11 bases and 4 bases, with 17 bases remaining between them. The germline V gene encodes CDR1 MNHNY and CDR2 SVGAGI (reference sequence). CDR3 size: 13 residues. CDR3 coding DNA: TGTGCCGGCACTCAGGACAGAACCTATGGCTACACCTTC. Protein: CAGTQDRTYGYTF.

J is TRBJ2-1 and V is TRBV28, with D tentatively TRBD2 (5 bases). V was shortened by 6 bases and J by 4 bases, with 10 bases between the two germline ends. Germline V CDR1 and CDR2: MDHEN, SYDVKM. The CDR3 is made up of 13 amino acids. CDR3 in DNA: TGTGCCAGCAGGGGAGATACGTACAATGAGCAGTTCTTC. Translating gives CASRGDTYNEQFF.

The V and J genes are TRBV5-1 and TRBJ2-6, with D perhaps matching TRBD2 (5 bases). Trimming removed 0 bases at V and 0 bases at J, with 10 bases between. The CDR3 totals 17 residues. CDR1 and CDR2 (germline): SGHRS, YFSETQ. DNA of the CDR3: TGCGCCAGCAGCTTGGTCGTCGGAGGCTCTGGGGCCAACGTCCTGACTTTC. It encodes CASSLVVGGSGANVLTF.

The J gene is TRBJ2-7, the V gene TRBV9, with TRBD2 identical over 13 bases. The length of the CDR3 is 16 residues. Trimming took 0 bases from V and 3 from J; bases not matched to a gene: 3. In germline, CDR1 is SGDLS, CDR2 YYNGEE. For the CDR3, the DNA is TGTGCCAGCAGCGTAGGGACTAGCGGGAGTCTCTACGAGCAGTACTTC. Translation: CASSVGTSGSLYEQYF.

This clone has a handful of counts. V gene TRBV5-1 combines with J gene TRBJ2-5; D call uncertain. CDR1 is SGHRS, CDR2 YFSETQ, per germline. V gave up 0 bases and J gave up 7 bases, with 13 bases separating them. The length of the CDR3 is 14 residues. The CDR3 region has the DNA TGCGCCAGCAGCTTGGAATCGCGGCTAGGGACCCAGTACTTC. Translation: CASSLESRLGTQYF.

The table lists this clone with a count of one. This chain joins TRBV7-8 and TRBJ1-2; D gene ambiguous. The V gene lost 5 bases and the J gene lost 3 bases, with 16 bases spanning the gap. Germline CDR1 and CDR2: SGHVS and FQNEAQ. The CDR3 is made up of 15 amino acids. CDR3 residues: CASSHLSVPDYGYTF. The CDR3 DNA follows: TGTGCCAGCAGCCACCTGAGTGTGCCCGACTATGGCTACACCTTC. The full variable domain, rest sourced from reference TRBV7-8 and TRBJ1-2, is GAGVSQSPRYKVAKRGQDVALRCDPISGHVSLFWYQQALGQGPEFLTYFQNEAQLDKSGLPSDRFFAERPEGSVSTLKIQRTQQEDSAVYLCASSHLSVPDYGYTFGSGTRLTVV.